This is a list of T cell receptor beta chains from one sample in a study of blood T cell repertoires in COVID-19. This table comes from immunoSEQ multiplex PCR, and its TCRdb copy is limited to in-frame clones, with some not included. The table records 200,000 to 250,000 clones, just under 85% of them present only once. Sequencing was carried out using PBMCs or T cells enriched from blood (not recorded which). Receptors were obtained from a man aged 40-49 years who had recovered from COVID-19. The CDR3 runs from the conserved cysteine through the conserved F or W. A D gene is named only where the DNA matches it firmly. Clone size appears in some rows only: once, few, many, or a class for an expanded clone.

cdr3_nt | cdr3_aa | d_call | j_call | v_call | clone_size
TGTGCCAGCAGTCCGGGACACCTAACCTATAATTCACCCCTCCACTTT | CASSPGHLTYNSPLHF | NA | TRBJ1-6 | TRBV28 | NA
TGTGCCAGCAGCATTTCTAGCGACAATGAGCAGTTCTTC | CASSISSDNEQFF | NA | TRBJ2-1 | TRBV11-3 | NA
TGTGCCAGCAGATTAGCGGCCTCCTACGAGCAGTACTTC | CASRLAASYEQYF | NA | TRBJ2-7 | TRBV6-5 | NA
TGTGCCAGCAGCCCTAACGGACAGGGGGCCTACGAGCAGTACTTC | CASSPNGQGAYEQYF | TRBD1 | TRBJ2-7 | TRBV11-3 | NA
TGTGCCAGCAGCCAAGGCGGGGGGACCCACACCTTC | CASSQGGGTHTF | NA | TRBJ1-2 | TRBV3-1/TRBV3-2 | NA
TGTGCCAGCAGCCGACTAGCGCCCGGCTACGAGCAGTACTTC | CASSRLAPGYEQYF | TRBD2 | TRBJ2-7 | TRBV28 | once
TGTGCCAGCAGCCAGGGAGGGACAGGGTCCGAGACCCAGTACTTC | CASSQGGTGSETQYF | TRBD1 | TRBJ2-5 | TRBV3-1/TRBV3-2 | NA
TGTGCCAGCAGCTCCCACAGGGGGCTCCACACCTTC | CASSSHRGLHTF | TRBD1 | TRBJ1-2 | TRBV9 | once
TGTGCCAGCAGCGTGACAGGGGAATCTGGAAACACCATATATTTT | CASSVTGESGNTIYF | TRBD1 | TRBJ1-3 | TRBV9 | once
TGTGCCAGCAGTTACGGTACGGGAACCACAGATACGCAGTATTTT | CASSYGTGTTDTQYF | NA | TRBJ2-3 | TRBV6-2/TRBV6-3 | NA
TGTGCCAGCAGCGTAGGGGGACAGGAAGAGACCCAGTACTTC | CASSVGGQEETQYF | TRBD1 | TRBJ2-5 | TRBV9 | NA
TGTGCCAGCAGCTTAAGGACTGACGGCTATGGCTACACCTTC | CASSLRTDGYGYTF | NA | TRBJ1-2 | TRBV7-9 | NA
TGTGCCAGCAGCTTAGGGCTGTCTAATCAGCCCCAGCATTTT | CASSLGLSNQPQHF | NA | TRBJ1-5 | TRBV11-2 | NA
TGTGCCAGCAGCGAACAGGGAGGGTCGGCTAATGAAAAACTGTTTTTT | CASSEQGGSANEKLFF | NA | TRBJ1-4 | TRBV9 | NA
TGTGCCAGCAGCACACAAACTAGCGGGGGGGCCTACGAGCAGTACTTC | CASSTQTSGGAYEQYF | TRBD2 | TRBJ2-7 | TRBV7-2 | NA
TGTGCCAGTAGTATAGATGGGACAGGGGGTTCCTACGAGCAGTACTTC | CASSIDGTGGSYEQYF | TRBD1 | TRBJ2-7 | TRBV19 | NA
TGCGCCAGCAGTGAGTCATTAGGAGGGGTAGATACGCAGTATTTT | CASSESLGGVDTQYF | NA | TRBJ2-3 | TRBV10-1 | NA
TGTGCCAGCAGCTTGACTTCAGTGGGCACTGAAGCTTTCTTT | CASSLTSVGTEAFF | NA | TRBJ1-1 | TRBV7-3 | NA
TGTGCCAGTAGTATTTCTGCTACCCTCACCGGGGAGCTGTTTTTT | CASSISATLTGELFF | NA | TRBJ2-2 | TRBV19 | NA
TGTGCCATCAGTGAGTCGAATTCCAGGGTGAATGGCTACACCTTC | CAISESNSRVNGYTF | NA | TRBJ1-2 | TRBV10-3 | NA
TGCGCCAGCAGCAGTGAGGCTATCTCTGGAAACACCATATATTTT | CASSSEAISGNTIYF | NA | TRBJ1-3 | TRBV4-1 | NA
TGTGCCTGGATGTTGGGGGCTAAGGGCTACACCTTC | CAWMLGAKGYTF | NA | TRBJ1-2 | TRBV30 | NA
TGTGCTAGTGGTTTGGACGGCTACGAGCAGTACTTC | CASGLDGYEQYF | NA | TRBJ2-7 | TRBV12-5 | NA
TGTGCCAGCAGGCGAACAGGGATGGGCTCCTACGAGCAGTACTTC | CASRRTGMGSYEQYF | NA | TRBJ2-7 | TRBV6-5 | NA
TGTGCCAGTAGTGGAGGGGAGCGTGAAAAACTGTTTTTT | CASSGGEREKLFF | NA | TRBJ1-4 | TRBV19 | NA
TGCGCCAGCAGTCATGCGGGGGGGCAGTTTGGCAATGAGCAGTTCTTC | CASSHAGGQFGNEQFF | TRBD2 | TRBJ2-1 | TRBV23-1 | few
TGTGCCTGGAGTGCGAGTGCAACTAATGAAAAACTGTTTTTT | CAWSASATNEKLFF | NA | TRBJ1-4 | TRBV30 | NA